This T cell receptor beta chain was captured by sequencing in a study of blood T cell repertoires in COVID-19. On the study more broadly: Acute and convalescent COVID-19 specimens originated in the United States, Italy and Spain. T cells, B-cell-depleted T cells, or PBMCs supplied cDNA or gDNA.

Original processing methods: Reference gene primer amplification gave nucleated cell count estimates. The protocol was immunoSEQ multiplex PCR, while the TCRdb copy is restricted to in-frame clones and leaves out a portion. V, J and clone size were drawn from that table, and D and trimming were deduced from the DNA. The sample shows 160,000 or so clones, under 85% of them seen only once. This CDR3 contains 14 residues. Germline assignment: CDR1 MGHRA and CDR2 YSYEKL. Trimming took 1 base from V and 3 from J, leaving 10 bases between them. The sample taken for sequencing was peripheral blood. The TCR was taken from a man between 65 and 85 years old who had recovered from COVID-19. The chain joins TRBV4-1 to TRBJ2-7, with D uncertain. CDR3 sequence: CASSQVALIYEQYF. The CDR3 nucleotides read TGCGCCAGCAGCCAAGTGGCATTAATCTACGAGCAGTACTTC.